This TCR beta chain was sequenced in a study of neurological immune-mediated disorders. TCRdb independently ran MiXCR on the 5' RACE reads; one entry per CDR3 protein. The sample lists some 60,000 distinct CDR3 sequences; 3% to 4.5% were seen once. Details on this clonotype: The junction shows a germline mismatch at one end, possibly a read error.

The CDR3 consists of 14 residues. Looked up from germline, CDR1 is SGHVS and CDR2 is FQNEAQ. The chain carries TRBV7-8 and TRBJ1-5, with 7 positions matching TRBD1. The sequenced sample was PBMCs. This receptor was obtained from a woman aged 30 to 39 with multiple sclerosis. CDR3 sequence (DNA): TGTGCCAGCAGCTTACAGGGGGGCAATCAGCCCCAGAATTTT. This gives the protein CASSLQGGNQPQNF. Full variable domain (outside the CDR3, taken from reference TRBV7-8 and TRBJ1-5): GAGVSQSPRYKVAKRGQDVALRCDPISGHVSLFWYQQALGQGPEFLTYFQNEAQLDKSGLPSDRFFAERPEGSVSTLKIQRTQQEDSAVYLCASSLQGGNQPQNFGDGTRLSIL.